Shown below are 16 T cell receptor beta chains from a single sample sequenced in a study of blood T cell repertoires in COVID-19. TCRdb's table, derived via immunoSEQ multiplex PCR, lists solely in-frame clones and lacks some. In the table there are about 150,000 clones, around 89% of which are singletons. Sequences were obtained from peripheral blood. The origin of the receptors is a man between 60 and 75 years old with active or convalescent COVID-19.

This sequence joins TRBV4-3 and TRBJ2-1; TRBD2 might be the D (6 bases). The CDR3 has 16 amino acids. V lost 1 base, J lost 7 bases, and 17 bases lay in between. Germline lookup yields CDR1 LGHNA and CDR2 YSLEER. This CDR3 reads CASSQAPRELGNEQFF. CDR3 coding DNA: TGCGCCAGCAGCCAAGCTCCCCGGGAGCTAGGGAATGAGCAGTTCTTC.

This clone was counted once. This chain connects TRBV7-8 to TRBJ2-2; D not resolved. The V gene's germline CDR1 is SGHVS and CDR2 FQNEAQ. The CDR3 spans 11 residues. Trimming took 8 bases from V and 6 from J, leaving 7 bases between them. The chain's CDR3 is CASLTAGELFF. CDR3 sequence (DNA): TGTGCCAGCCTAACCGCCGGGGAGCTGTTTTTT.

V and J are TRBV2 and TRBJ2-5; 9 nucleotides match TRBD2. The CDR3 totals 16 residues. The junction had 7 bases not matched to a gene; V was cut back by 2 bases and J by 3 bases. Germline V gives CDR1 SNHLY, CDR2 FYNNEI. CDR3 amino acids: CASSEQASGTKETQYF. For the CDR3, the DNA is TGTGCCAGCAGTGAACAGGCTAGCGGGACGAAAGAGACCCAGTACTTC.

In this sample, this clone turned up a few times. The chain uses TRBV5-8 and TRBJ2-5, with 8 bases lining up with TRBD1. Germline CDR1 SGHTS, CDR2 YDEGEE. Unmatched junction bases numbered 3, after V lost 0 bases and J lost 5 bases. This CDR3 is built from 14 residues. CDR3 sequence (DNA): TGTGCCAGCAGCTTGGCAGGGGGCTTGGAGACCCAGTACTTC. It translates to CASSLAGGLETQYF.

The chain links TRBV24-1 to TRBJ1-2; 10 bases agree with TRBD1. J was trimmed by 7 bases and V by 1 base; bases with no gene match: 2. This CDR3 is 14 amino acids long. The V gene's germline CDR1 is KGHDR and CDR2 SFDVKD. In DNA, the CDR3 is TGTGCCACCAGTGATTTCCGGACAGGGGGTGGCTACACCTTC. Its translation: CATSDFRTGGGYTF.

The rearrangement uses TRBV5-1 and TRBJ1-5, with 9 bases fitting TRBD1. The germline V gene has CDR1 SGHRS and CDR2 YFSETQ. The CDR3 is made up of 15 amino acids. V shed 0 bases and J 4 bases; nucleotides not matched to a gene: 2. The CDR3 is CASSLGDRENQPQHF. In DNA form, the CDR3 reads TGCGCCAGCAGCTTGGGGGACAGGGAAAATCAGCCCCAGCATTTT. Filled out from reference TRBV5-1 and TRBJ1-5, the complete variable domain reads KAGVTQTPRYLIKTRGQQVTLSCSPISGHRSVSWYQQTPGQGLQFLFEYFSETQRNKGNFPGRFSGRQFSNSRSEMNVSTLELGDSALYLCASSLGDRENQPQHFGDGTRLSIL.

The chain combines TRBV5-1 with TRBJ2-3; TRBD2 aligns across 10 bases. The length of the CDR3 is 15 residues. CDR1 is SGHRS and CDR2 is YFSETQ in the germline V gene. V lost 1 base to trimming and J lost 3 bases; unmatched junction nucleotides: 2. CDR3 region: CASSLLAGATDTQYF. In DNA, the CDR3 is TGCGCCAGCAGCTTGCTAGCGGGGGCAACAGATACGCAGTATTTT.

The chain carries TRBV7-3 and TRBJ2-6, with 11 bases that match TRBD1. Looked up from germline, CDR1 is SGHTA and CDR2 is FQGTGA. The CDR3 runs to 19 residues. Losses at the gene ends were 2 bases for V and 1 base for J; bases not matched to a gene: 7. CDR3: CASSLYPGQGVSGANVLTF. DNA for the CDR3: TGTGCCAGCAGCTTATACCCGGGACAGGGGGTTTCTGGGGCCAACGTCCTGACTTTC.

The V call is TRBV10-3, the J call TRBJ2-7, with 10 bases matching TRBD1. With 6 bases clipped from V and 3 bases from J, the junction kept 8 bases outside the gene matches. The CDR3 extends over 15 amino acids. In germline, CDR1 is ENHRY, CDR2 SYGVKD. CDR3 sequence: CAISVGTGALYEQYF. DNA of the CDR3: TGTGCCATCAGCGTTGGGACAGGGGCCCTCTACGAGCAGTACTTC.

The chain recombines TRBV30 with TRBJ1-1, with TRBD1 identical over 8 bases. The V gene end was trimmed by 1 base and the J gene end by 5 bases; junction bases not matched to a gene: 3. CDR3 length: 13 residues. Per germline, CDR1 GTSNPN and CDR2 SVGIG (reference sequence). This chain's CDR3 is CAWSATGGTEAFF. CDR3 nucleotides: TGTGCCTGGAGTGCCACAGGGGGGACTGAAGCTTTCTTT.

The chain is built from TRBV6-2 or TRBV6-3 and TRBJ2-6; D perhaps matches TRBD2 (6 bases). CDR3 length: 15 amino acids. Germline-derived CDR1 and CDR2 are MNHEY and SVGEGT. Trimming left V 6 bases short and J 1 base short, with 10 bases between. CDR3 DNA sequence: TGTGCCAGCAGCCATGGGGGGTCTGGGGCCAACGTCCTGACTTTC. This encodes CASSHGGSGANVLTF.

The gene calls are TRBV19 and TRBJ2-7; 8 bases match TRBD2. V lost 6 bases, J lost 2 bases, and 12 bases stayed unmatched. From germline, CDR1 is LNHDA and CDR2 SQIVND (reference sequence). CDR3 length equals 16 residues. CDR3 sequence (DNA): TGTGCCAGTAGCCTCCAAGCGGGAGTGGGGGCCTACGAGCAGTACTTC. It yields the protein CASSLQAGVGAYEQYF.

The V and J genes are TRBV2 and TRBJ1-4; 11 bases fit TRBD1. The V gene's germline CDR1 is SNHLY and CDR2 FYNNEI. This CDR3 spans 14 amino acids. V shed 6 bases and J 7 bases; nucleotides not matched to a gene: 4. The CDR3 coding sequence is TGTGCCAGCAGAGGACAGGGGGCCGGTGAAAAACTGTTTTTT. Protein sequence: CASRGQGAGEKLFF. Filled out from reference TRBV2 and TRBJ1-4, the complete variable domain reads EPEVTQTPSHQVTQMGQEVILRCVPISNHLYFYWYRQILGQKVEFLVSFYNNEISEKSEIFDDQFSVERPDGSNFTLKIRSTKLEDSAMYFCASRGQGAGEKLFFGSGTQLSVL.

The genes are TRBV28 and TRBJ1-2; perhaps TRBD1 as D (5 bases). Deletions cut 7 bases from V and 1 base from J, with 19 bases between. The CDR3 sequence is 16 residues long. Per the germline V gene, CDR1 is MDHEN and CDR2 is SYDVKM. The CDR3 coding sequence is TGTGCCAGCAATCCCCAGGGCAGGGTATTTAACTATGGCTACACCTTC. Translating it yields CASNPQGRVFNYGYTF.

This clone was seen once. This chain connects TRBV19 to TRBJ1-2; D remains unclear. CDR1 and CDR2 (germline): LNHDA, SQIVND (reference sequence). The CDR3 extends over 15 amino acids. V lost 3 bases and J 1 base, leaving 12 bases between the germline ends. For the CDR3, the DNA is TGTGCCAGTAGTATGGTTCAGACATTTAACTATGGCTACACCTTC. It yields the protein CASSMVQTFNYGYTF.

The V call is TRBV6-5, the J call TRBJ1-4; 8 bases agree with TRBD1. Trimming removed 7 bases from V and 2 bases from J; junction bases left unmatched: 6. The germline V gene has CDR1 MNHEY and CDR2 SVGAGI. The CDR3 contains 15 residues. As DNA, the CDR3 is TGTGCCAGCACGCAGGGGGCTGGGACTAATGAAAAACTGTTTTTT. As protein: CASTQGAGTNEKLFF.